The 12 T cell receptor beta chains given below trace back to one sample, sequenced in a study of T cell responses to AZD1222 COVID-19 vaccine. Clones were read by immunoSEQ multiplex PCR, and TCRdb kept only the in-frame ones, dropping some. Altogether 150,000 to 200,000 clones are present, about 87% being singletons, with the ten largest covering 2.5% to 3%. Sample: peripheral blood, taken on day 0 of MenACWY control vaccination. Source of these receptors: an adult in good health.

The DNA for the CDR3 is TGTGCCAGCCTTTCGCCTGAAGGTACCGGGGAGCTGTTTTTT. It translates to CASLSPEGTGELFF. V and J are TRBV9 and TRBJ2-2, with D uncertain. The CDR3 is made up of 14 amino acids. V dropped 7 bases and J dropped 5 bases, with 15 bases sitting between them. The V gene's germline CDR1 is SGDLS and CDR2 YYNGEE.

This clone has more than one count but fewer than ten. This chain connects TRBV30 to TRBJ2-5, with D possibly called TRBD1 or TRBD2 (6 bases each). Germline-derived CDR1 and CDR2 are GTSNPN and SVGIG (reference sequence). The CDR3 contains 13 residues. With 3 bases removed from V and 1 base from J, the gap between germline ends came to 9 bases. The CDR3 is CAWRGGPQETQYF. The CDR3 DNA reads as TGTGCCTGGAGGGGGGGCCCCCAAGAGACCCAGTACTTC.

CDR3 protein: CASSWPGGPGETQYF. The DNA of the CDR3 is TGTGCCAGCAGCTGGCCGGGAGGGCCTGGGGAGACCCAGTACTTC. The chain carries TRBV5-4 and TRBJ2-5; TRBD2 matches 8 bases. V lost 3 bases to trimming and J lost 5 bases; unmatched junction nucleotides: 9. Germline V CDR1 and CDR2: SGHNT, YYREEE (reference sequence). The CDR3 covers 15 residues.

DNA of the CDR3: TGTGCCACCAGTGAGGGACAGGGAGTCCCCTACGAGCAGTACTTC. Its protein product is CATSEGQGVPYEQYF. This chain links TRBV24-1 with TRBJ2-7, with TRBD1 matching over 9 bases. Unmatched junction bases numbered 5, after V lost 4 bases and J lost 2 bases. This CDR3 is built from 15 residues. The germline CDR1 and CDR2 sequences are KGHDR and SFDVKD.

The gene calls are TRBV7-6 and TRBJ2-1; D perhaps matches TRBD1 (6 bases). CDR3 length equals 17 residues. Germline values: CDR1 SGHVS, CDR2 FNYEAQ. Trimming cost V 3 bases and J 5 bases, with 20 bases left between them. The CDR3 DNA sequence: TGTGCCAGCAGCTTCAGGGGTCGGCACTATCTCGACAATGAGCAGTTCTTC. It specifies CASSFRGRHYLDNEQFF.

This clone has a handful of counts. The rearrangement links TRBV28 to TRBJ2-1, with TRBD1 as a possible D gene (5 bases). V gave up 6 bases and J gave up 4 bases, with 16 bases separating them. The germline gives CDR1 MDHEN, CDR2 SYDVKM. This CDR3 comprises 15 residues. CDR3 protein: CASSQGGVQYNEQFF. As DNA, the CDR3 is TGTGCCAGCAGCCAGGGCGGTGTCCAATACAATGAGCAGTTCTTC.

The CDR3 sequence: CASRQSGETQYF. The DNA for the CDR3 is TGTGCCAGTAGACAGAGCGGAGAGACCCAGTACTTC. The V call is TRBV19, the J call TRBJ2-5; possibly TRBD2 for D (5 bases). This CDR3 is built from 12 residues. V was cut by 6 bases and J by 4 bases, with 9 bases left in between. CDR1 is LNHDA and CDR2 is SQIVND in the germline V gene (reference sequence).

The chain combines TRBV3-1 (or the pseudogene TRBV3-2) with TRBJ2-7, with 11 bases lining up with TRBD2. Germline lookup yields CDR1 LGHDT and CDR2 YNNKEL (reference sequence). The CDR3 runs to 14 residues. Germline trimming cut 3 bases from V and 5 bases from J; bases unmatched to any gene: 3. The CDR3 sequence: CASSHTSGSDEQYF. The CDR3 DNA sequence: TGTGCCAGCAGCCACACTAGCGGGAGCGACGAGCAGTACTTC.

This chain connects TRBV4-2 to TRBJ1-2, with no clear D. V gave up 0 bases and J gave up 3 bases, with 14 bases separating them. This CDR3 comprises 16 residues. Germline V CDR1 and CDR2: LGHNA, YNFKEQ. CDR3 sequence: CASSQDGGQSYYGYTF. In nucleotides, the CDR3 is TGTGCCAGCAGCCAAGATGGCGGGCAGTCTTACTATGGCTACACCTTC.

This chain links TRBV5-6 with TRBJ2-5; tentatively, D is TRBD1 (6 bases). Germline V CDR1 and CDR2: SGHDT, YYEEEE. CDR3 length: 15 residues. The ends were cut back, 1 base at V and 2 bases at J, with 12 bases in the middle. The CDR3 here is CASSLPGERQETQYF. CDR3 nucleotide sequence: TGTGCCAGCAGCTTGCCAGGGGAGAGGCAAGAGACCCAGTACTTC.

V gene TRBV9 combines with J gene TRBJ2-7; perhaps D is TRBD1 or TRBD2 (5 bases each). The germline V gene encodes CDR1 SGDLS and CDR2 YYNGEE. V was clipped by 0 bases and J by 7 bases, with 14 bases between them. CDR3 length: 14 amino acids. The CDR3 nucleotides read TGTGCCAGCAGCGTAGGGGTGGGGGAAGGGGAGCAGTACTTC. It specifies CASSVGVGEGEQYF.

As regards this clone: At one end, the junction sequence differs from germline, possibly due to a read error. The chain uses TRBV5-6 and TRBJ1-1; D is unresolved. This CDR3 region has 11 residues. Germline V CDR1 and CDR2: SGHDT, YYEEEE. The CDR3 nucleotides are TGTGCCAGCAGCTTGTTACAGTCGACGAGGTTT. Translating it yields CASSLLQSTRF.